This T cell receptor (beta chain) stems from a study of shared clonotypes between healthy human individuals. Data came from immunoSEQ multiplex PCR; TCRdb stores just in-frame clones and leaves some out. The profile covers about 2.1 million clones, with around 93% appearing a single time and more than 1.5% taken by the ten largest. Naivety among CD8 cells was defined by CD45RO negativity and positive CCR7 selection, thereby excluding terminally differentiated effector memory CD45RA+ cells. The CDR3 contains 14 residues. The germline gives CDR1 MNHEY, CDR2 SVGAGI. Deletions cut 8 bases from V and 0 bases from J, with 13 bases between.

The clonotype originates from a man aged 18 to 30 in good health. Some clones in this sample may be carry-over from other donors' samples. The chain employs TRBV6-5 and TRBJ2-5; D is possibly TRBD2 (6 bases). Sequences were obtained from naive CD8+ T cells from PBMCs. The CDR3 loop is CASAQTGDQETQYF. CDR3 nucleotide sequence: TGTGCCAGCGCTCAAACGGGGGACCAAGAGACCCAGTACTTC.